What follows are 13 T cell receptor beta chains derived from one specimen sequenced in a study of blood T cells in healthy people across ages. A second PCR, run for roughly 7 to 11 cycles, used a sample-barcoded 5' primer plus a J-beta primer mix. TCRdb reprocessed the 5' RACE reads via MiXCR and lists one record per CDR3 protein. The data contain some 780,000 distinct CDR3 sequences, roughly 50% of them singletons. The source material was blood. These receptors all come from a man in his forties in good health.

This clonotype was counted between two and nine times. CDR3 residues: CSVALHEQFF. CDR3 DNA sequence: TGCAGCGTTGCCCTCCATGAGCAGTTCTTC. V is TRBV29-1 and J is TRBJ2-1; D gene unclear. This CDR3 contains 10 residues. Trimming cost V 4 bases and J 8 bases, with 6 bases left between them. The germline V gene has CDR1 SQVTM and CDR2 ANQGSEA.

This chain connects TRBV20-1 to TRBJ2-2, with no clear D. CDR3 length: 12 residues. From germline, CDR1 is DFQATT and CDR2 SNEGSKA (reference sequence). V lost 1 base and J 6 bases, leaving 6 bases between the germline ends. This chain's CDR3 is CSARGEAGELFF. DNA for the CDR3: TGCAGTGCTAGAGGGGAAGCCGGGGAGCTGTTTTTT.

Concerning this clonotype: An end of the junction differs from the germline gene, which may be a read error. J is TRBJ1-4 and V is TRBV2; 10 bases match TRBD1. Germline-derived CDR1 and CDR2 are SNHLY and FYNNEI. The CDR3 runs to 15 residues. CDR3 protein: CASSEGQGVSEKLFF. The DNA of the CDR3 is TGTGCCAGCAGCGAAGGACAGGGGGTTAGTGAAAAACTGTTTTTT. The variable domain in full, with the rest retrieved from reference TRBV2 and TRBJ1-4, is EPEVTQTPSHQVTQMGQEVILRCVPISNHLYFYWYRQILGQKVEFLVSFYNNEISEKSEIFDDQFSVERPDGSNFTLKIRSTKLEDSAMYFCASSEGQGVSEKLFFGSGTQLSVL.

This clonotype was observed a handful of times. The CDR3 protein is CASSPSGSRGEQYF. DNA of the CDR3: TGTGCCAGCTCGCCAAGCGGCTCGCGGGGCGAGCAGTACTTC. This sequence joins TRBV18 and TRBJ2-7, with TRBD2 as a possible D gene (6 bases). There are 14 residues in the CDR3. V gave up 6 bases and J gave up 6 bases, with 18 bases separating them. Per the germline V gene, CDR1 is KGHSH and CDR2 is LQKENI.

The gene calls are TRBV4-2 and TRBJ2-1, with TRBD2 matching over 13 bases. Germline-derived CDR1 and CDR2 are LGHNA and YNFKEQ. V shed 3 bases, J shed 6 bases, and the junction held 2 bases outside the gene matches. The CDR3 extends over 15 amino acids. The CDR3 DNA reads TGTGCCAGCAGCCACGGACTAGCGGGAGTCAATGAGCAGTTCTTC. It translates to CASSHGLAGVNEQFF.

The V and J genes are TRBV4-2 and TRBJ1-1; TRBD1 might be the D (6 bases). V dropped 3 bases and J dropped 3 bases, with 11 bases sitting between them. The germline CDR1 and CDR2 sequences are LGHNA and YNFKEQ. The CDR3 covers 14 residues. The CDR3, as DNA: TGTGCCAGCAGCCAGGACAGACTTTACACTGAAGCTTTCTTT. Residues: CASSQDRLYTEAFF.

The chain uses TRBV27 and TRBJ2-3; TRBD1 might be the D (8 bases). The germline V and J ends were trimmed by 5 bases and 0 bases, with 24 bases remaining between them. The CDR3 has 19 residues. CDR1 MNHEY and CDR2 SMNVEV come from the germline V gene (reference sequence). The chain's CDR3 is CASSDPQGGKPTSTDTQYF. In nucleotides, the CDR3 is TGTGCCAGCAGTGACCCACAGGGGGGGAAACCTACTAGCACAGATACGCAGTATTTT.

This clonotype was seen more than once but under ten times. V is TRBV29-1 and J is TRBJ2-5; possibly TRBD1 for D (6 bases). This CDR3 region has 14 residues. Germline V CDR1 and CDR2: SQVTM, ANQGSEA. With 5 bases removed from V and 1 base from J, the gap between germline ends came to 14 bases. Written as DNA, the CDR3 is TGCAGCGTTCTCGGTCTGACAGGCCAAGAGACCCAGTACTTC. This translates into CSVLGLTGQETQYF. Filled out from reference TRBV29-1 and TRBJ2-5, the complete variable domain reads SAVISQKPSRDICQRGTSLTIQCQVDSQVTMMFWYRQQPGQSLTLIATANQGSEATYESGFVIDKFPISRPNLTFSTLTVSNMSPEDSSIYLCSVLGLTGQETQYFGPGTRLLVL.

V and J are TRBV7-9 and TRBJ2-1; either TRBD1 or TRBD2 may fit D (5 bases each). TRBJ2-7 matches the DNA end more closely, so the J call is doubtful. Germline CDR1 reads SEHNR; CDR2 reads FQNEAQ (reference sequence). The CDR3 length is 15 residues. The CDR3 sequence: CASSSTGTANNEQYF. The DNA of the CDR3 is TGTGCCAGCAGCTCCACCGGGACGGCAAACAATGAGCAGTACTTC.

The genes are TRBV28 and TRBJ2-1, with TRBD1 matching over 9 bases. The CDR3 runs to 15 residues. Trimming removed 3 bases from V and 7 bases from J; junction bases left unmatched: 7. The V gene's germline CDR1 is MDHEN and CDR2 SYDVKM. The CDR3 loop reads CASSFRTGVRNEQFF. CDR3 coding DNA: TGTGCCAGCAGTTTCCGGACAGGGGTGAGGAATGAGCAGTTCTTC.

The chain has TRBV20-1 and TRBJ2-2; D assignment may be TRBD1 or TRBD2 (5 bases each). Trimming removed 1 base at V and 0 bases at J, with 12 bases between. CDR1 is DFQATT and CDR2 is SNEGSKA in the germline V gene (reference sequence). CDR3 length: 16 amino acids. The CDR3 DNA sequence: TGCAGTGCTAGAGGTTCGGGGACGGCGAACACCGGGGAGCTGTTTTTT. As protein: CSARGSGTANTGELFF.

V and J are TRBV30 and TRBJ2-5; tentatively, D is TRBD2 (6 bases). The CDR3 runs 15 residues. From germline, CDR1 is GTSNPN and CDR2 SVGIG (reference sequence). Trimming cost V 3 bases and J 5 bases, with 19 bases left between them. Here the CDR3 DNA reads TGTGCCTGGAGAGGCGGGGTTCCTCTGGGGGAGACCCAGTACTTC. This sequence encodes CAWRGGVPLGETQYF.

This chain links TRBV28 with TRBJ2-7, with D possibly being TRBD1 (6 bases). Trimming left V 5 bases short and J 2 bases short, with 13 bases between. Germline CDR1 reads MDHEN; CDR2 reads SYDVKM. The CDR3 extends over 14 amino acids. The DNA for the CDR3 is TGTGCCAGCAGTGTCAGGGGAAACGCCTACGAGCAGTACTTC. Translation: CASSVRGNAYEQYF.